This entry lists 10 T cell receptor beta chains sequenced from one sample in a study of blood T cell repertoires in COVID-19. Profiled with immunoSEQ multiplex PCR; TCRdb holds only in-frame clones, not every one. Of 300,000 to 500,000 clones in the sample, over 75% were seen once. The source material was PBMCs or T cells enriched from blood (not recorded which). Receptor source: a woman younger than 45 with acute COVID-19.

The CDR3 spells CASSLEKRDQRYTGELFF. CDR3 nucleotides: TGTGCCAGCAGCTTAGAAAAGCGGGACCAGCGCTACACCGGGGAGCTGTTTTTT. This chain links TRBV13 with TRBJ2-2; 7 nucleotides match TRBD2. CDR1 and CDR2 (germline): PRHDT, FYEKMQ (reference sequence). The CDR3 runs 18 residues. The junction had 11 bases not matched to a gene; V was cut back by 1 base and J by 3 bases. The full variable domain, completed using reference TRBV13 and TRBJ2-2, is AAGVIQSPRHLIKEKRETATLKCYPIPRHDTVYWYQQGPGQDPQFLISFYEKMQSDKGSIPDRFSAQQFSDYHSELNMSSLELGDSALYFCASSLEKRDQRYTGELFFGEGSRLTVL.

The chain employs TRBV9 and TRBJ2-7; possibly TRBD1 for D (5 bases). The CDR3 covers 14 residues. Germline CDR1 and CDR2: SGDLS and YYNGEE. The V end was cut by 4 bases, the J end by 5 bases, with 16 bases between. DNA for the CDR3: TGTGCCAGCAGCCTCCGGGCCCAAGGGGACGAGCAGTACTTC. Residues: CASSLRAQGDEQYF.

The rearrangement links TRBV5-1 to TRBJ2-7, with D maybe TRBD1 (6 bases). With 0 bases removed from V and 3 bases from J, the gap between germline ends came to 13 bases. Germline loops: CDR1 SGHRS, CDR2 YFSETQ. This CDR3 spans 15 amino acids. In DNA form, the CDR3 reads TGCGCCAGCAGCTTGGTCTCAGGGGCGTTCTACGAGCAGTACTTC. This encodes CASSLVSGAFYEQYF.

V gene TRBV7-7 combines with J gene TRBJ2-3; 12 bases fit TRBD1. V trimming: 5 bases; J trimming: 4 bases; junction bases outside the gene matches: 10. Germline-derived CDR1 and CDR2 are SSHAT and FNYEAQ (reference sequence). The CDR3 is 17 residues long. The CDR3, as DNA: TGTGCCAGCAGCCCGACTCCGGGACAGGGGGCTTCAGATACGCAGTATTTT. Amino acid sequence: CASSPTPGQGASDTQYF.

V gene TRBV7-8 combines with J gene TRBJ1-3, with 9 bases aligning to TRBD1. Germline trimming cut 5 bases from V and 5 bases from J; bases unmatched to any gene: 7. The germline gives CDR1 SGHVS, CDR2 FQNEAQ. The length of the CDR3 is 15 residues. The CDR3, as DNA: TGTGCCAGCAGCACTACAGGGGGCTGGCGAAACACCATATATTTT. It specifies CASSTTGGWRNTIYF.

The chain joins TRBV3-1 (or the pseudogene TRBV3-2) to TRBJ2-2; tentatively, D is TRBD2 (6 bases). Germline CDR1 LGHDT, CDR2 YNNKEL (reference sequence). There are 14 residues in the CDR3. V was pared by 4 bases and J by 9 bases, with 15 bases between. The CDR3 here is CASSRVADARELFF. The CDR3 nucleotides are TGTGCCAGCAGCCGAGTAGCGGACGCTCGGGAGCTGTTTTTT.

The chain joins TRBV4-1 to TRBJ1-3, with D perhaps matching TRBD1 (5 bases). The V and J ends lost 0 bases and 0 bases respectively, with 9 bases between them. The CDR3 runs 16 residues. CDR1 and CDR2 from the germline V gene are MGHRA and YSYEKL. The CDR3 is CASSQDPGLSGNTIYF. The CDR3 coding sequence is TGCGCCAGCAGCCAAGATCCGGGACTCTCTGGAAACACCATATATTTT.

This clone came up once. This chain links TRBV24-1 with TRBJ1-2, with D tentatively TRBD1 (5 bases). With 4 bases removed from V and 8 bases from J, the gap between germline ends came to 25 bases. This CDR3 comprises 17 residues. CDR1 and CDR2 (germline): KGHDR, SFDVKD. The CDR3: CATSDSQAESLFVGYTF. The CDR3 nucleotides are TGTGCCACCAGTGACTCACAGGCAGAGAGCCTATTCGTGGGCTACACCTTC.

This rearrangement joins TRBV4-1 to TRBJ2-6; no definite D call. Germline loops: CDR1 MGHRA, CDR2 YSYEKL. The CDR3 is 17 amino acids. Trimming shortened V by 3 bases and J by 0 bases, and 12 bases separated the two germline ends. CDR3 nucleotide sequence: TGCGCCAGCAGCCAGGGCCCTTCCCTCTCTGGGGCCAACGTCCTGACTTTC. It yields the protein CASSQGPSLSGANVLTF.

The chain links TRBV5-4 to TRBJ1-2; 9 positions agree with TRBD1. Germline CDR1 is SGHNT and CDR2 is YYREEE (reference sequence). V was pared by 4 bases and J by 2 bases, with 3 bases of the junction left unmatched. The CDR3 is made up of 14 amino acids. Here the CDR3 reads CASSQQGANYGYTF. In nucleotides, the CDR3 is TGTGCCAGCAGCCAACAGGGGGCAAACTATGGCTACACCTTC.